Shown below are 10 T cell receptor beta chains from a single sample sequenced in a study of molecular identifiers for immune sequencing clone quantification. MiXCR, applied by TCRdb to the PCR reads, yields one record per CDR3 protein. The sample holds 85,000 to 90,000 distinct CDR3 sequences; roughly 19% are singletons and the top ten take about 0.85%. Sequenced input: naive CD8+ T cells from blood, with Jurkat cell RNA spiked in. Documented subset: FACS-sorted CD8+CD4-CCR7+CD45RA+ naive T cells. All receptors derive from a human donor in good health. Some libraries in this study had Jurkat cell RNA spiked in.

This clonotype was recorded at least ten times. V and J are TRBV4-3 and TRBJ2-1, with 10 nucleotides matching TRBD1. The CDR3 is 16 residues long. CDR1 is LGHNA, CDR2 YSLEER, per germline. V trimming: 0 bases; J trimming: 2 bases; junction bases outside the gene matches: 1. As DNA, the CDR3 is TGCGCCAGCAGCCAAGAGGACAGGGGGGCCTACAATGAGCAGTTCTTC. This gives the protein CASSQEDRGAYNEQFF.

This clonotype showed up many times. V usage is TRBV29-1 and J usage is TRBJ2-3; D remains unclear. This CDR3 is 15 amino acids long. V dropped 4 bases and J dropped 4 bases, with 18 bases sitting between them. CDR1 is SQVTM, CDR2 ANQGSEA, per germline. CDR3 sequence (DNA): TGCAGCGTTGGTGATACGTACCGGGTAGCAGATACGCAGTATTTT. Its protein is CSVGDTYRVADTQYF.

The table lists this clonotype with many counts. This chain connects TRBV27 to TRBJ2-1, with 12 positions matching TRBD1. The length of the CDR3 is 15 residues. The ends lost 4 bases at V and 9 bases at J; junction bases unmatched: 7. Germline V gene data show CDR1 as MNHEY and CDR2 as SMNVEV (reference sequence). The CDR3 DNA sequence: TGTGCCAGCAGTTCCCGGGACAGGGGGCCCGTTGAGCAGTTCTTC. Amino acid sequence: CASSSRDRGPVEQFF.

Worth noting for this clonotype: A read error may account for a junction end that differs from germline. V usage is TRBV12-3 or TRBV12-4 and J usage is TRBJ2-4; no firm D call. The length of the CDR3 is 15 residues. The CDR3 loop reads CASSFVSAAKNIQYF. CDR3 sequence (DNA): TGTGCTAGCAGTTTTGTAAGCGCTGCCAAAAACATTCAGTACTTC.

The CDR3 sequence is CASSFVQDYEQYF. Written as DNA, the CDR3 is TGTGCCAGCAGCTTTGTACAGGACTACGAGCAGTACTTC. The chain joins TRBV11-1 to TRBJ2-7, with D maybe TRBD1 (5 bases). The CDR3 length is 13 residues. V was shortened by 3 bases and J by 3 bases, with 9 bases between the two germline ends. Per the germline V gene, CDR1 is SGHAT and CDR2 is FQDESV (reference sequence).

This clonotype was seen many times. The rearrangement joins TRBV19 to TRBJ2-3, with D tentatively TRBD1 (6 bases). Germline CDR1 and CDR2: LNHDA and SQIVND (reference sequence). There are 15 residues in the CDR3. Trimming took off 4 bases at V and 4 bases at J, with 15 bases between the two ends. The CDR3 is CASSTRQGRPDTQYF. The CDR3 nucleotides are TGTGCCAGTAGTACCCGCCAGGGGCGGCCAGATACGCAGTATTTT.

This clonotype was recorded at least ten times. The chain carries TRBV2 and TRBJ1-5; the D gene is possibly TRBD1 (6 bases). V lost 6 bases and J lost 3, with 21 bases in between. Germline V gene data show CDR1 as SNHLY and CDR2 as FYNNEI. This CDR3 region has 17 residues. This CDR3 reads CASSAADSPLDNQPQHF. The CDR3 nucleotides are TGTGCCAGCAGCGCCGCGGACAGTCCCCTCGACAATCAGCCCCAGCATTTT.

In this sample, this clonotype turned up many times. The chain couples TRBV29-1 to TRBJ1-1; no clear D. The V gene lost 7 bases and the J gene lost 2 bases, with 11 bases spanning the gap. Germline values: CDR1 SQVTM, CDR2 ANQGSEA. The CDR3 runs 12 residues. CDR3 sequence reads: CSGLTGNTEAFF. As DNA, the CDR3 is TGCAGCGGGCTGACGGGCAACACTGAAGCTTTCTTT.

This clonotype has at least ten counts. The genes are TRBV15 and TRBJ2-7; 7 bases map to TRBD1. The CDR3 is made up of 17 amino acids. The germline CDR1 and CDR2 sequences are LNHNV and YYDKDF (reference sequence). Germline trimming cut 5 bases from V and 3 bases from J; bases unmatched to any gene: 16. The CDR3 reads CATSSEELGTANYEQYF. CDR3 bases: TGTGCCACCAGCTCAGAGGAGCTCGGGACAGCTAACTACGAGCAGTACTTC.

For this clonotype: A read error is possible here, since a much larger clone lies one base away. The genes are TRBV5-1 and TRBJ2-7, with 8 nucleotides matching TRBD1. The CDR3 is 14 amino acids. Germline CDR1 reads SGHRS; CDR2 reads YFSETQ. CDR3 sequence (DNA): TGCGCCAGCAGAAGCTCAGGGGGCTCCCACGAGCAGTACTTC. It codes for CASRSSGGSHEQYF.